The 5 T cell receptor beta chains below all came from one sample that was sequenced in a study of shared clonotypes between healthy human individuals. Method: immunoSEQ multiplex PCR; TCRdb's copy keeps in-frame clones and lacks some. The profile shows about 2 million clones, around 96% of them singletons. Naive CD8 cells lacked CD45RO and underwent positive selection for CCR7, leaving out terminally differentiated effector memory CD45RA+ cells. The sample comprised naive CD8+ T cells sorted from blood. These receptors all come from a man aged 18 to 35 in good health.

The chain is built from TRBV27 and TRBJ2-5; possible D gene TRBD2, 5 bases. The V end was cut by 6 bases, the J end by 5 bases, with 13 bases between. The CDR3 runs 13 residues. CDR1 and CDR2 from the germline V gene are MNHEY and SMNVEV (reference sequence). Here the CDR3 reads CASSWTYGETQYF. The CDR3 bases are TGTGCCAGCAGCTGGACTTATGGGGAGACCCAGTACTTC.

J is TRBJ2-5 and V is TRBV7-8, with 7 bases aligning to TRBD2. The germline gives CDR1 SGHVS, CDR2 FQNEAQ. The CDR3 extends over 14 amino acids. V lost 5 bases to trimming and J lost 0 bases; unmatched junction nucleotides: 3. For the CDR3, the DNA is TGTGCCAGCAGCCAGCGGGGTAACCAAGAGACCCAGTACTTC. Translation gives CASSQRGNQETQYF.

Comment on this clone: A much larger clonotype is one base distant, so this may be a read error. The identical CDR3 is also encoded by other nucleotide sequences in the sample. The chain links TRBV13 to TRBJ1-1, with D possibly being TRBD1 (5 bases). The germline gives CDR1 PRHDT, CDR2 FYEKMQ (reference sequence). The CDR3 has 12 amino acids. This CDR3 is CASSLGDTEAFF. The CDR3 nucleotides read TGTGCCAGCAGCCTAGGGGACACTGAAGCTTTCTTT.

In its sample, this clone was seen a few times. V usage is TRBV7-9 and J usage is TRBJ1-6; D is perhaps TRBD1 (5 bases). The CDR3 runs 14 residues. Germline loops: CDR1 SEHNR, CDR2 FQNEAQ (reference sequence). The V end was cut by 5 bases, the J end by 10 bases, with 15 bases between. DNA of the CDR3: TGTGCCAGCAGCCCGCACGGGGGGGGATCACCCCTCCACTTT. Residues: CASSPHGGGSPLHF.

The CDR3: CASSLKEDGNQPQHF. Here the CDR3 DNA reads TGTGCCAGCAGTTTGAAAGAGGACGGCAATCAGCCCCAGCATTTT. The chain joins TRBV27 to TRBJ1-5; D gene ambiguous. The CDR3 contains 15 residues. Germline V gene data show CDR1 as MNHEY and CDR2 as SMNVEV (reference sequence). Trimming took 3 bases from V and 2 from J, leaving 11 bases between them.